This T cell receptor beta chain was sequenced in a study of T cell repertoires in cytomegalovirus infection. The wider study: In the study, CMV epitopes included recently identified HLA-C-restricted and well-studied HLA-B-restricted ones. An indication of both CMV infection and matching HLA type came from public TCR beta signatures. Regarding the study as a whole: It was HLA-C-restricted CMV-specific TCR beta clonotypes that dominated the response ex vivo. Using cumulative public TCR beta family frequency, the authors identified those who carried CMV together with the relevant HLA.

TCRdb independently ran MiXCR on the reads; one entry per CDR3 protein. The sample carries approximately 990,000 distinct CDR3 sequences, more than 25% recorded once. In this sample, this clonotype turned up a few times. No antigen is known for it. The CDR3 loop spans 14 amino acids. Trimming removed 6 bases from V and 3 bases from J; junction bases left unmatched: 7. From germline, CDR1 is SEHNR and CDR2 FQNEAQ (reference sequence). The V gene is TRBV7-9, the J gene TRBJ1-2; 7 bases are a match to TRBD1. The sequenced sample was cultured CD8+ T cells from PBMCs, obtained from culture after CMV antigen stimulation. This TCR came from a human donor in good health (CMV status not recorded). Some clones in this sample may be carry-over from other donors' samples. The CDR3 spells CASRRQGTDYGYTF. The CDR3 nucleotides read TGTGCCAGCAGGCGACAGGGAACGGACTATGGCTACACCTTC.